A selection of T cell receptor beta chains follows, all from one sample in a study of Ad26.COV2.S vaccination and SARS-CoV-2 variants. Profiled with immunoSEQ multiplex PCR; TCRdb holds only in-frame clones, not every one. This table has some 340,000 clones, about 86% appearing once. Sample: peripheral blood, taken in a trial of Ad26.COV2.S vaccine versus placebo. The receptors here all came from a person between 18 and 65 years old who received the Ad26.COV2.S COVID-19 vaccine or a placebo. CDR3s include the opening cysteine and the closing phenylalanine or tryptophan. The order of the fields is V gene, D gene, J gene, clone size, CDR3 length, CDR3 protein, CDR3 DNA. A D gene is named only where the DNA matches it firmly. Some rows have no size entry. The others give once, few or many, or a class for an expanded clone.

TRBV18	TRBD1	TRBJ1-1	once	14	CASSLDRGLTEAFF	TGTGCCAGCTCACTGGACAGGGGGCTCACTGAAGCTTTCTTT
TRBV9	.	TRBJ1-6	.	14	CASSVAGNNSPLHF	TGTGCCAGCAGCGTAGCAGGGAATAATTCACCCCTCCACTTT
TRBV18	TRBD1	TRBJ2-7	.	15	CASSLGQELSYEQYF	TGTGCCAGCTCCCTGGGACAGGAGCTTTCCTACGAGCAGTACTTC
TRBV2	.	TRBJ1-5	.	17	CASRSLRGGAVNQPQHF	TGTGCCAGCCGATCCCTCAGAGGGGGGGCGGTCAATCAGCCCCAGCATTTT
TRBV14	TRBD2	TRBJ2-7	.	16	CASSQGQAGLTYEQYF	TGTGCCAGCAGCCAGGGTCAAGCGGGGTTGACATACGAGCAGTACTTC
TRBV18	TRBD1	TRBJ2-2	.	17	CASSAYSGTANTGELFF	TGTGCCAGCTCAGCCTACTCCGGGACAGCGAACACCGGGGAGCTGTTTTTT
TRBV10-3	TRBD1	TRBJ1-1	.	14	CAIRDRVEGTEAFF	TGTGCCATCAGGGACAGGGTGGAAGGCACTGAAGCTTTCTTT
TRBV7-9	TRBD1	TRBJ2-7	.	15	CASSLMGTGVYEQYF	TGTGCCAGCAGCTTGATGGGGACAGGTGTCTACGAGCAGTACTTC
TRBV5-4	.	TRBJ2-2	.	16	CASSLGSRGNTGELFF	TGTGCCAGCAGCTTGGGTTCCAGGGGGAACACCGGGGAGCTGTTTTTT
TRBV4-3	.	TRBJ1-1	.	16	CASSQAPQGMNTEAFF	TGCGCCAGCAGCCAAGCCCCACAGGGAATGAACACTGAAGCTTTCTTT